The 2 T cell receptor beta chains listed next were all sequenced from one sample in a study of graft-versus-host responses after intestinal transplantation. These TCRs are of unknown antigen specificity. Clones were sequenced by immunoSEQ multiplex PCR, and TCRdb holds only the in-frame ones, with some missing. The sample lists 100,000 or so clones; approximately 90% were seen once. Sample: unstimulated CD4+ T cells sorted from spleen or lymph node cells, taken before intestinal transplant. Receptors were obtained from a human donor who received an intestinal transplant.

The gene calls are TRBV28 and TRBJ1-1; maybe TRBD1 (6 bases). V was trimmed by 5 bases and J by 8 bases, leaving 18 bases between them. The germline gives CDR1 MDHEN, CDR2 SYDVKM. The CDR3 runs to 14 residues. The CDR3: CASSTTGVTLEAFF. The CDR3 DNA reads TGTGCCAGCAGTACGACAGGAGTAACGTTAGAAGCTTTCTTT.

The chain uses TRBV5-1 and TRBJ1-1, with 7 bases that match TRBD1. CDR1 is SGHRS, CDR2 YFSETQ, per germline. J gave up 1 base and V 0 bases, and 3 bases lay outside the gene matches. There are 15 residues in the CDR3. For the CDR3, the DNA is TGCGCCAGCAGCTTGGAGGGGGCAGCGAACACTGAAGCTTTCTTT. Translating it yields CASSLEGAANTEAFF.